This TCR beta chain was captured by sequencing in a study of shared clonotypes between healthy human individuals. Background on the study: Researchers assigned three CD4 naive, three CD4 memory, two CD8 naive and one CD8 memory plate to each donor.

Clones were sequenced by immunoSEQ multiplex PCR, and TCRdb holds only the in-frame ones, with some missing. Here the sample spans hundreds of thousands of clones, over 65% being singletons. J gave up 6 bases and V 5 bases, and 6 bases lay outside the gene matches. CDR3 length: 14 amino acids. Per germline, CDR1 MNHEY and CDR2 SVGAGI. This receptor was obtained from a woman in her twenties or thirties in good health. The specimen sequenced was memory CD4+ T cells sorted from blood. Sample subset: CD45RA-negative fraction. The chain recombines TRBV6-5 with TRBJ2-2; 7 bases fit TRBD2. CDR3 nucleotide sequence: TGTGCCAGCAGTCGGACTAGTTTTTCCGGGGAGCTGTTTTTT. It translates to CASSRTSFSGELFF.